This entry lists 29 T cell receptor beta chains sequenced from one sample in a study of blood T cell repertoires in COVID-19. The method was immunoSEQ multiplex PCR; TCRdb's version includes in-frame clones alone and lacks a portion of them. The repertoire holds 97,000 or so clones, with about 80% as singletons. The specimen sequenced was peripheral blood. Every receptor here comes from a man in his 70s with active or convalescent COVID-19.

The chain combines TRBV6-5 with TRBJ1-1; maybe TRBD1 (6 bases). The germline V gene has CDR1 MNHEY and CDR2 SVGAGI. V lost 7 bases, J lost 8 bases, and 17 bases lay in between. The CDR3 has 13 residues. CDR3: CASIPWGQSEAFF. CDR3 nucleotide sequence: TGTGCCAGCATTCCTTGGGGGCAAAGCGAAGCTTTCTTT.

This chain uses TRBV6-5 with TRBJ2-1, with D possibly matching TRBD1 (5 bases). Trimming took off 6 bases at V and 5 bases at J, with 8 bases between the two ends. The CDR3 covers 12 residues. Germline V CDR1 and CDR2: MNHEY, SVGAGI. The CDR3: CASRRQHNEQFF. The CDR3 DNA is TGTGCCAGCAGACGACAGCACAATGAGCAGTTCTTC.

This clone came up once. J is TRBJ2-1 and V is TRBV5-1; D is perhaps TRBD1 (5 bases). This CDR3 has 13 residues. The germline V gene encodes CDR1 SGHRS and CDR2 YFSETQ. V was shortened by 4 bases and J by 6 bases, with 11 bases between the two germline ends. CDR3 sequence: CASSLTGSNEQFF. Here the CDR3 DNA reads TGCGCCAGCAGCCTCACAGGTAGCAATGAGCAGTTCTTC.

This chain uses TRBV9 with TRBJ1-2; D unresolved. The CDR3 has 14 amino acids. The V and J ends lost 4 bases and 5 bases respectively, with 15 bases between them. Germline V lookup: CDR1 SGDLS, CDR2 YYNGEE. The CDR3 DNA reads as TGTGCCAGCAGCAGAGCCGTAGCCGGGTATGGCTACACCTTC. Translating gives CASSRAVAGYGYTF.

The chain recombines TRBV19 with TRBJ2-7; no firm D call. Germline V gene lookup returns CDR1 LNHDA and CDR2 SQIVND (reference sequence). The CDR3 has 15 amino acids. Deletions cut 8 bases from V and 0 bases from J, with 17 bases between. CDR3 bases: TGTGCCAGTCGGCCCGAGGCCCTTAGCTCCTACGAGCAGTACTTC. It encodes CASRPEALSSYEQYF.

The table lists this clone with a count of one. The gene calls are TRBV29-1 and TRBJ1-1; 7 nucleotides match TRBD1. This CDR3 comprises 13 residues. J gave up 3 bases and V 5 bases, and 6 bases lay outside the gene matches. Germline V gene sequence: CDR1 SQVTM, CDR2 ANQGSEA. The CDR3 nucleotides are TGCAGCGTTCAGGCGCAGGGGGACACTGAAGCTTTCTTT. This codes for CSVQAQGDTEAFF.

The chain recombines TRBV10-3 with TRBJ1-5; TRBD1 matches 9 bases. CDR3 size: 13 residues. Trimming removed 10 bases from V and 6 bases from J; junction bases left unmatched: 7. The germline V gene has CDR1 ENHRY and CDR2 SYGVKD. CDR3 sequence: CATQQGAGQPQHF. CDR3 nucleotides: TGTGCCACCCAACAGGGGGCGGGTCAGCCCCAGCATTTT.

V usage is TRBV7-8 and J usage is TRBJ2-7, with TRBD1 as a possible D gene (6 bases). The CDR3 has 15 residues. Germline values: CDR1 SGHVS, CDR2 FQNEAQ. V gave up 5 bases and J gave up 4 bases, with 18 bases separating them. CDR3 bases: TGTGCCAGCAGCCGCGGCGGAACAGGGTCTTACGAGCAGTACTTC. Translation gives CASSRGGTGSYEQYF.

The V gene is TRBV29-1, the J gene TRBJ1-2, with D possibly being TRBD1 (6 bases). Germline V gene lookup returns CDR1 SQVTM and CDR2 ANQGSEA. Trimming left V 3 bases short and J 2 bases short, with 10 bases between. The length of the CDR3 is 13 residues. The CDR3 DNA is TGCAGCGTTGACGGGAGGGGGAACTATGGCTACACCTTC. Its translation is CSVDGRGNYGYTF.

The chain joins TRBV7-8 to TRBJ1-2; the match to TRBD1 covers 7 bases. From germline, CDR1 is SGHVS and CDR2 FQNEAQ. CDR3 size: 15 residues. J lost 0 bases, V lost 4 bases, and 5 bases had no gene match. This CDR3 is CASSYRQGTNYGYTF. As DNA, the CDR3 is TGTGCCAGCAGCTATCGACAGGGCACTAACTATGGCTACACCTTC.

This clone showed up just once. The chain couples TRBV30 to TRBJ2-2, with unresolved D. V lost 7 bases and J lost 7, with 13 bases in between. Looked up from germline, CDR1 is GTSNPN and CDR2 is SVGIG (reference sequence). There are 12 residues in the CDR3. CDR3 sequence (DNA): TGTGCCTCGCAACGGGTGGTCGGGGAGCTGTTTTTT. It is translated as CASQRVVGELFF.

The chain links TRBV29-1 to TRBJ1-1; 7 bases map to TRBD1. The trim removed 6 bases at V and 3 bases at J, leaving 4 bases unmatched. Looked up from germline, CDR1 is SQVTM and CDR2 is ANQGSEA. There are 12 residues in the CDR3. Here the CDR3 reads CSVLTGDTEAFF. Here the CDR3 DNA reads TGCAGCGTACTTACAGGGGACACTGAAGCTTTCTTT.

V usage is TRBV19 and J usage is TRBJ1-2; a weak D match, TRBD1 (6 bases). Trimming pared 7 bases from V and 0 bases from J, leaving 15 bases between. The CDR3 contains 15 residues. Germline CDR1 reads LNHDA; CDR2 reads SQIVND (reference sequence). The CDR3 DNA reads TGTGCCAGTACCTCGGGGGGCTCAACTAACTATGGCTACACCTTC. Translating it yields CASTSGGSTNYGYTF.

The CDR3 reads CASSIRQGWNSPLHF. Written as DNA, the CDR3 is TGTGCCAGCAGCATCCGACAGGGTTGGAATTCACCCCTCCACTTT. The V and J genes are TRBV11-2 and TRBJ1-6; the match to TRBD1 covers 7 bases. This CDR3 has 15 amino acids. Losses at the gene ends were 5 bases for V and 7 bases for J; bases not matched to a gene: 8. Germline values: CDR1 SGHAT, CDR2 FQNNGV.

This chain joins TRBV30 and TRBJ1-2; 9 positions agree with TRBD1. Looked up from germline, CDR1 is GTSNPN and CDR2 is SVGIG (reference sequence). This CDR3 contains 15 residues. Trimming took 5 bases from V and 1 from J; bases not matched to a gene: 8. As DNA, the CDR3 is TGTGCCTGGTACCGGGACAGGGCTTTTAACTATGGCTACACCTTC. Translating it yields CAWYRDRAFNYGYTF. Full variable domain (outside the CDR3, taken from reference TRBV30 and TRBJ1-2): SQTIHQWPATLVQPVGSPLSLECTVEGTSNPNLYWYRQAAGRGLQLLFYSVGIGQISSEVPQNLSASRPQDRQFILSSKKLLLSDSGFYLCAWYRDRAFNYGYTFGSGTRLTVV.

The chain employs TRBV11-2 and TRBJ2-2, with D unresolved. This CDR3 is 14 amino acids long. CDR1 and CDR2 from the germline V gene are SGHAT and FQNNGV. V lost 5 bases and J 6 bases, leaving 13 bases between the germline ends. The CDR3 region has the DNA TGTGCCAGCAGCCCTGTTATAGTGGCCGGGGAGCTGTTTTTT. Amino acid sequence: CASSPVIVAGELFF. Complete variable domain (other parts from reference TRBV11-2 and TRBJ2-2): EAGVAQSPRYKIIEKRQSVAFWCNPISGHATLYWYQQILGQGPKLLIQFQNNGVVDDSQLPKDRFSAERLKGVDSTLKIQPAKLEDSAVYLCASSPVIVAGELFFGEGSRLTVL.

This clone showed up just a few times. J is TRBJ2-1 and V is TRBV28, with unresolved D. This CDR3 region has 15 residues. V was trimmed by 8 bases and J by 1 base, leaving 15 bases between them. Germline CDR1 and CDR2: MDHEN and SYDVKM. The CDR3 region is CASRVRSLSYNEQFF. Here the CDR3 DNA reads TGTGCCAGCCGAGTGAGGAGTCTATCCTACAATGAGCAGTTCTTC.

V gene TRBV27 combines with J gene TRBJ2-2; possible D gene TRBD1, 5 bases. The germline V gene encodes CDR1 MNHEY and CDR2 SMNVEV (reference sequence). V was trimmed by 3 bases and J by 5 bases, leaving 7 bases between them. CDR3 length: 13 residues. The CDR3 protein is CASSFAGTGELFF. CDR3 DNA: TGTGCCAGCAGTTTCGCAGGGACCGGGGAGCTGTTTTTT.

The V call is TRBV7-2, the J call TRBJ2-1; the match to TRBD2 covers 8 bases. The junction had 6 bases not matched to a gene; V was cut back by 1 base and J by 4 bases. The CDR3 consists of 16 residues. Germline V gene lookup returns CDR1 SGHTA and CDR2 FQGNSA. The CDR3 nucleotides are TGTGCCAGCAGCTTAGATGGCGGGGGGAATTACAATGAGCAGTTCTTC. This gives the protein CASSLDGGGNYNEQFF.

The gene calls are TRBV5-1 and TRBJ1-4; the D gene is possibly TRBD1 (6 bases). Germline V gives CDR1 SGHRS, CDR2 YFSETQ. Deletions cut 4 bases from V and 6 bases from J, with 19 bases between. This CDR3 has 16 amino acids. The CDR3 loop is CASSPNGGYVDEKLFF. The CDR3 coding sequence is TGCGCCAGCAGCCCGAATGGGGGCTATGTTGATGAAAAACTGTTTTTT.

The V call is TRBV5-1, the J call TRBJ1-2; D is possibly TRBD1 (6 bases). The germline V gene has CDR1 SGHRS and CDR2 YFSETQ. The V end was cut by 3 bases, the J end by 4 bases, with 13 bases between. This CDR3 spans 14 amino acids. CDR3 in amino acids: CASSSDRLSYGYTF. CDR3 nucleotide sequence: TGCGCCAGCAGCTCCGACAGGTTATCCTATGGCTACACCTTC. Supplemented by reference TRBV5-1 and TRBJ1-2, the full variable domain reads KAGVTQTPRYLIKTRGQQVTLSCSPISGHRSVSWYQQTPGQGLQFLFEYFSETQRNKGNFPGRFSGRQFSNSRSEMNVSTLELGDSALYLCASSSDRLSYGYTFGSGTRLTVV.

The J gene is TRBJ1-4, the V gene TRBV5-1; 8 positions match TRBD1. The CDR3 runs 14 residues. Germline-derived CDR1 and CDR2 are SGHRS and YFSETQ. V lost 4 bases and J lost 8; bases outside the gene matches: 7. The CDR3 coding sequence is TGCGCCAGCAGCATCGGACAGGGAGGGGAAAAACTGTTTTTT. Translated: CASSIGQGGEKLFF. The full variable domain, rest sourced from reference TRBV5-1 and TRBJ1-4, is KAGVTQTPRYLIKTRGQQVTLSCSPISGHRSVSWYQQTPGQGLQFLFEYFSETQRNKGNFPGRFSGRQFSNSRSEMNVSTLELGDSALYLCASSIGQGGEKLFFGSGTQLSVL.

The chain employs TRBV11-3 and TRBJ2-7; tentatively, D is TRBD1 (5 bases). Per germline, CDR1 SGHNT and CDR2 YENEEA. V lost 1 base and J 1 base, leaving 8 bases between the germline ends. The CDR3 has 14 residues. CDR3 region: CASSLGGQSYEQYF. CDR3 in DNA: TGTGCCAGCAGCTTAGGTGGACAATCCTACGAGCAGTACTTC.

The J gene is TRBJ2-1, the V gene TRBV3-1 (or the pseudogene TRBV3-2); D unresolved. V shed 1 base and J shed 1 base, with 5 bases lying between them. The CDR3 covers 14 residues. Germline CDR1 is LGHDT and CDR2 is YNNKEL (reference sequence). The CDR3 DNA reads TGTGCCAGCAGCCAAGTCTTGTCCTACAATGAGCAGTTCTTC. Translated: CASSQVLSYNEQFF.

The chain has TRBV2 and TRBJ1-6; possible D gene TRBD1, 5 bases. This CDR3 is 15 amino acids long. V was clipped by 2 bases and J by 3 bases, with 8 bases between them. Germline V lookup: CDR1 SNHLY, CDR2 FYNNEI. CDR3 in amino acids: CASSERQGYNSPLHF. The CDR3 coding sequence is TGTGCCAGCAGTGAAAGGCAGGGCTATAATTCACCCCTCCACTTT. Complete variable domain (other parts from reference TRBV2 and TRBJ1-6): EPEVTQTPSHQVTQMGQEVILRCVPISNHLYFYWYRQILGQKVEFLVSFYNNEISEKSEIFDDQFSVERPDGSNFTLKIRSTKLEDSAMYFCASSERQGYNSPLHFGNGTRLTVT.

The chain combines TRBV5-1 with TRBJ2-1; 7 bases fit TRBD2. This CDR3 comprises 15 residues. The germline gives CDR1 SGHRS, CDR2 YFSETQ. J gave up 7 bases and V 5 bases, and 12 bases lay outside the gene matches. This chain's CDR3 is CASSFGTILGNEQFF. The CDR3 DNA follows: TGCGCCAGCAGTTTCGGGACTATTTTAGGGAATGAGCAGTTCTTC.

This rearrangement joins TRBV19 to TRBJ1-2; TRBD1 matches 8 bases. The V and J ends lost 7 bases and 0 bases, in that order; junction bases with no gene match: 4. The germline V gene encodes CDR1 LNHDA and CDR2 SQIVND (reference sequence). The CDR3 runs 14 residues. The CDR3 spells CASTRQGSNYGYTF. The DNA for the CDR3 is TGTGCCAGTACCCGACAGGGGTCTAACTATGGCTACACCTTC.

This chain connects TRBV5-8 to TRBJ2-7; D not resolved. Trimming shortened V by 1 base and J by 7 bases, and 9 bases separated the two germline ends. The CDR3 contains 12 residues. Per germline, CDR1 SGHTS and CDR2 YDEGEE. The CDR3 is CASSLFRGEQYF. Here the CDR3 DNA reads TGTGCCAGCAGCTTGTTCCGAGGAGAGCAGTACTTC.

This CDR3 reads CASSLTGRQGVETQYF. The CDR3 coding sequence is TGCGCCAGCAGCTTAACTGGTAGACAGGGCGTTGAGACCCAGTACTTC. The genes are TRBV5-1 and TRBJ2-5; 7 nucleotides match TRBD1. The CDR3 length is 16 residues. V lost 2 bases to trimming and J lost 5 bases; unmatched junction nucleotides: 12. The germline gives CDR1 SGHRS, CDR2 YFSETQ.